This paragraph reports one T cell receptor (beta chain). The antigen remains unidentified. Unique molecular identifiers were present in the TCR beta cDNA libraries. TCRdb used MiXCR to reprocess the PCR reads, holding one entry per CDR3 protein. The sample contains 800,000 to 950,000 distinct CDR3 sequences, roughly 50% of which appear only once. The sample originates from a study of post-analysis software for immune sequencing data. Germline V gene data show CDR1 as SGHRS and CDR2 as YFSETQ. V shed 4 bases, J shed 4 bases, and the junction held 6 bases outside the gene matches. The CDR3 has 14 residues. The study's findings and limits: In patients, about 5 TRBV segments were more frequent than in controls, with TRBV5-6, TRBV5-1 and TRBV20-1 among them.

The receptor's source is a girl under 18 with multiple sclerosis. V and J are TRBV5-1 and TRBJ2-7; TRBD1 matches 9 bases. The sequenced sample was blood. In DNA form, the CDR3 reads TGCGCCAGCAGCCCCGGACAGGGGCAGTACGAGCAGTACTTC. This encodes CASSPGQGQYEQYF.